This TCR beta chain was retrieved from a study of blood T cells in healthy people across ages. PCR was performed a second time for about 7 to 12 cycles using a sample-barcoded 5' primer and a J-beta primer mix. Each CDR3 protein is one row after TCRdb ran MiXCR on the 5' RACE reads. The sample contains more than 500,000 distinct CDR3 sequences, 27% of which appear only once. Turning to this clonotype: The junction does not match germline at one end; this may be a read error.

There are 17 residues in the CDR3. Looked up from germline, CDR1 is SGHVS and CDR2 is FNYEAQ. These same data were also listed under a study on T cells of mothers and their children.

Sequenced: blood. The chain links TRBV7-6 to TRBJ2-5, with D possibly called TRBD1 or TRBD2 (6 bases each). The J call may be in error: the DNA end matches TRBJ2-1 better. This clonotype was obtained from a boy aged 2 to 10 in good health. CDR3: CASSLAQGTSPPHEQFF. CDR3 DNA sequence: TGTGCCAGCAGCCTAGCGCAGGGGACTTCGCCTCCTCATGAGCAGTTCTTC.